The TCR beta chain under discussion was sequenced for a study of T-cell reconstitution after alpha-beta-depleted transplantation in children. This sample's TCRbeta library carried unique molecular identifier barcodes. TCRdb reprocessed the PCR reads with MiXCR, giving one entry per CDR3 protein. The table includes about 590,000 distinct CDR3 sequences, 13% detected once. Study outcomes and limitations: At day 60, the high TCRbeta diversity found in some patients originated from recipient T cells and thymic progenitors that had survived. Expanded graft clones numbering several hundred reportedly gave rise to alpha-beta T cells about two months after transplant. By one year post-transplant, T-cell counts and diversity largely arose from T cells that were newly produced.

This CDR3 comprises 15 residues. V lost 3 bases to trimming and J lost 1 base, with 7 bases between them. Germline V lookup: CDR1 ENHRY, CDR2 SYGVKD. This clonotype was counted ten times or more. Its antigen is not known. V usage is TRBV10-3 and J usage is TRBJ2-6; D call uncertain. Sequenced here: PBMCs, mostly from graft donor cells, sampled 360 days after TCRalphabeta/CD19-depleted stem cell transplant. This receptor was obtained from a male patient between 10 and 17 years old who had a stem cell transplant for acute myeloid leukemia, so the T cells may come from the graft donor. For the CDR3, the DNA is TGTGCCATCAGTGAACCCGGGTCTGGGGCCAACGTCCTGACTTTC. Its translation is CAISEPGSGANVLTF.